Listed here are 25 T cell receptor beta chains from one sample, sequenced in a study of shared clonotypes between healthy human individuals. Measured with immunoSEQ multiplex PCR; TCRdb has only the in-frame clones, and not every one. The data contain approximately 2.5 million clones, just over 90% of them singletons. Sequencing input: naive CD4+ T cells sorted from blood. The subset is: CD45RA+ positively selected. These receptors were taken from a man between 18 and 35 years old in good health.

The V call is TRBV2, the J call TRBJ1-5, with 11 positions matching TRBD1. This CDR3 has 15 amino acids. In germline, CDR1 is SNHLY, CDR2 FYNNEI. J was trimmed by 5 bases and V by 6 bases; bases with no gene match: 6. The CDR3 DNA is TGTGCCAGCAGCGGACAGGGGGCGAGAGATCAGCCCCAGCATTTT. This sequence encodes CASSGQGARDQPQHF.

The gene calls are TRBV5-1 and TRBJ2-7, with D tentatively TRBD1 (6 bases). The CDR3 covers 14 residues. Trimming took 4 bases from V and 0 from J, leaving 11 bases between them. The germline CDR1 and CDR2 sequences are SGHRS and YFSETQ. DNA of the CDR3: TGCGCCAGCAGCAGACAGGACAGCTCCTACGAGCAGTACTTC. It translates to CASSRQDSSYEQYF. Looking up the rest from reference TRBV5-1 and TRBJ2-7 gives the full variable domain: KAGVTQTPRYLIKTRGQQVTLSCSPISGHRSVSWYQQTPGQGLQFLFEYFSETQRNKGNFPGRFSGRQFSNSRSEMNVSTLELGDSALYLCASSRQDSSYEQYFGPGTRLTVT.

The gene calls are TRBV5-6 and TRBJ1-2; D gene uncertain. V shed 4 bases and J shed 4 bases, with 11 bases lying between them. Per germline, CDR1 SGHDT and CDR2 YYEEEE. The CDR3 is made up of 13 amino acids. The CDR3 coding sequence is TGTGCCAGCAGCCCCGGACTTATCTATGGCTACACCTTC. It yields the protein CASSPGLIYGYTF. Full variable domain (remainder filled in from reference TRBV5-6 and TRBJ1-2): DAGVTQSPTHLIKTRGQQVTLRCSPKSGHDTVSWYQQALGQGPQFIFQYYEEEERQRGNFPDRFSGHQFPNYSSELNVNALLLGDSALYLCASSPGLIYGYTFGSGTRLTVV.

Only one count was recorded for this clone. This chain joins TRBV19 and TRBJ2-7; TRBD1 is a possible D gene (5 bases). Trimming pared 7 bases from V and 0 bases from J, leaving 10 bases between. Germline V gives CDR1 LNHDA, CDR2 SQIVND (reference sequence). The CDR3 consists of 13 residues. The CDR3 here is CASKLDNSYEQYF. The CDR3 region has the DNA TGTGCCAGTAAATTGGACAACTCCTACGAGCAGTACTTC.

The chain joins TRBV7-2 to TRBJ2-2, with TRBD2 matching over 7 bases. V trimming: 1 base; J trimming: 6 bases; junction bases outside the gene matches: 8. Germline loops: CDR1 SGHTA, CDR2 FQGNSA. The CDR3 sequence is 16 residues long. CDR3 nucleotide sequence: TGTGCCAGCAGCTTAGTGGGGACTACTTTCTCCGGGGAGCTGTTTTTT. Translation: CASSLVGTTFSGELFF.

This clone appeared once. The chain joins TRBV27 to TRBJ1-5; D is unresolved. Trimming took off 2 bases at V and 6 bases at J, with 11 bases between the two ends. CDR1 and CDR2 (germline): MNHEY, SMNVEV (reference sequence). The length of the CDR3 is 14 residues. CDR3 sequence reads: CASSLNRRVQPQHF. As DNA, the CDR3 is TGTGCCAGCAGTTTAAATCGGAGGGTTCAGCCCCAGCATTTT.

The CDR3 nucleotides read TGTGCCAGCAGTTTATCACCCCGACAGTCCAATCAGCCCCAGCATTTT. Translated, it gives CASSLSPRQSNQPQHF. The chain uses TRBV27 and TRBJ1-5, with D perhaps matching TRBD1 (5 bases). Trimming left V 0 bases short and J 3 bases short, with 12 bases between. Germline V lookup: CDR1 MNHEY, CDR2 SMNVEV (reference sequence). There are 16 residues in the CDR3.

V usage is TRBV14 and J usage is TRBJ2-1; 7 bases map to TRBD2. Trimming cost V 4 bases and J 8 bases; bases outside gene matches: 14. Germline V lookup: CDR1 SGHDN, CDR2 FVKESK. The CDR3 sequence is 16 residues long. This CDR3 reads CASSPLGAGDRHEQFF. The DNA for the CDR3 is TGTGCCAGCAGCCCCCTAGGGGCGGGAGACCGTCATGAGCAGTTCTTC. The whole variable domain, remainder taken from reference TRBV14 and TRBJ2-1, is EAGVTQFPSHSVIEKGQTVTLRCDPISGHDNLYWYRRVMGKEIKFLLHFVKESKQDESGMPNNRFLAERTGGTYSTLKVQPAELEDSGVYFCASSPLGAGDRHEQFFGPGTRLTVL.

The rearrangement links TRBV12-5 to TRBJ2-7, with D possibly matching TRBD2 (7 bases). Trimming shortened V by 4 bases and J by 2 bases, and 15 bases separated the two germline ends. Germline loops: CDR1 LGHNT, CDR2 FRNRAP. CDR3 size: 15 residues. CDR3 sequence reads: CASGSWGGDTYEQYF. CDR3 coding DNA: TGTGCTAGTGGTTCTTGGGGGGGGGACACCTACGAGCAGTACTTC.

Worth noting for this clone: Other DNA sequences in this specimen translate into the identical CDR3. This chain connects TRBV19 to TRBJ2-7, with 9 nucleotides matching TRBD2. This CDR3 comprises 14 residues. Germline-derived CDR1 and CDR2 are LNHDA and SQIVND (reference sequence). V shed 3 bases, J shed 3 bases, and the junction held 3 bases outside the gene matches. In DNA form, the CDR3 reads TGTGCCAGTAGTATTAGCGGGAGTAGCTACGAGCAGTACTTC. Amino acids: CASSISGSSYEQYF.

Note on this clone: Other DNA sequences in this sample translate to the same CDR3. This chain links TRBV27 with TRBJ1-1, with 7 nucleotides matching TRBD1. Germline assignment: CDR1 MNHEY and CDR2 SMNVEV (reference sequence). Unmatched junction bases numbered 3, after V lost 3 bases and J lost 2 bases. The CDR3 contains 14 residues. The CDR3 nucleotides are TGTGCCAGCAGTTTCAGGGGGGGTAACACTGAAGCTTTCTTT. It codes for CASSFRGGNTEAFF.

In this sample, this clone turned up once. Within the sample, other DNA sequences also encode this same CDR3. The chain combines TRBV5-6 with TRBJ1-1; D is uncertain. CDR1 and CDR2 (germline): SGHDT, YYEEEE. V was clipped by 0 bases and J by 0 bases, with 3 bases between them. The CDR3 has 13 residues. The CDR3 coding sequence is TGTGCCAGCAGCTTGGTACTGAACACTGAAGCTTTCTTT. Protein: CASSLVLNTEAFF.

The chain is built from TRBV7-2 and TRBJ1-6; D uncertain. The germline gives CDR1 SGHTA, CDR2 FQGNSA. The CDR3 has 14 residues. V dropped 8 bases and J dropped 8 bases, with 16 bases sitting between them. This chain's CDR3 is CASQTGIPDSPLHF. CDR3 in DNA: TGTGCCAGCCAAACGGGGATACCGGATTCACCCCTCCACTTT.

The chain combines TRBV6-6 with TRBJ2-5; D gene unclear. The J call could be wrong; TRBJ2-7 is a better fit for the DNA end. Looked up from germline, CDR1 is MNHNY and CDR2 is SVGAGI (reference sequence). This CDR3 has 13 amino acids. CDR3 in DNA: TGTGCCAGCAGTTATGCTCTTACCTACGAGCAGTACTTC. As protein: CASSYALTYEQYF.

The gene calls are TRBV4-1 and TRBJ2-5; 9 bases are shared with TRBD1. The V gene's germline CDR1 is MGHRA and CDR2 YSYEKL. The CDR3 is 16 amino acids. The V segment lost 0 bases and the J segment 2 bases; nucleotides outside the gene matches: 4. The CDR3 bases are TGCGCCAGCAGCCAAGATGGGACAGGGATTCAAGAGACCCAGTACTTC. Protein sequence: CASSQDGTGIQETQYF.

V is TRBV30 and J is TRBJ1-3, with TRBD1 identical over 9 bases. The germline CDR1 and CDR2 sequences are GTSNPN and SVGIG (reference sequence). V shed 2 bases and J 4 bases; nucleotides not matched to a gene: 6. This CDR3 is 15 amino acids long. The CDR3: CAWSRLGQGGNTIYF. DNA for the CDR3: TGTGCCTGGAGTCGCCTGGGACAGGGAGGAAACACCATATATTTT.

The J gene is TRBJ1-1, the V gene TRBV28; 11 nucleotides match TRBD1. The CDR3 runs 14 residues. Germline CDR1 MDHEN, CDR2 SYDVKM. The J segment lost 10 bases and the V segment lost 4 bases, leaving 8 bases of the junction unmatched. This CDR3 is CASSSSDRGHRAFF. CDR3 bases: TGTGCCAGCAGTTCATCGGACAGGGGGCATAGAGCTTTCTTT.

The chain uses TRBV5-1 and TRBJ2-7; no reliable D call. Per germline, CDR1 SGHRS and CDR2 YFSETQ. V was trimmed by 0 bases and J by 3 bases, leaving 13 bases between them. The CDR3 is made up of 15 amino acids. CDR3 amino acids: CASSLEPGPGYEQYF. The DNA for the CDR3 is TGCGCCAGCAGCTTGGAGCCGGGCCCGGGCTACGAGCAGTACTTC.

Note on this clone: Other DNA sequences within the sample encode an identical CDR3. The chain recombines TRBV2 with TRBJ1-6; TRBD1 might be the D (6 bases). CDR3 length: 14 residues. Germline V gene lookup returns CDR1 SNHLY and CDR2 FYNNEI. Trimming cost V 3 bases and J 7 bases, with 10 bases left between them. CDR3 nucleotide sequence: TGTGCCAGCAGTGAGGACAGAGAGAATTCACCCCTCCACTTT. Protein: CASSEDRENSPLHF.

The chain uses TRBV2 and TRBJ1-5; no clear D gene. CDR1 is SNHLY and CDR2 is FYNNEI in the germline V gene. The CDR3 sequence is 13 residues long. Between the trimmed V and J ends, which lost 1 base and 6 bases, there was a span of 7 bases. Written as DNA, the CDR3 is TGTGCCAGCAGTGAAGTTGTTCCTCAGCCCCAGCATTTT. It yields the protein CASSEVVPQPQHF.

The chain couples TRBV25-1 to TRBJ2-7; D is perhaps TRBD2 (6 bases). The CDR3 loop spans 14 amino acids. The germline V gene encodes CDR1 MGHDK and CDR2 SYGVNS. Trimming took off 3 bases at V and 6 bases at J, with 15 bases between the two ends. CDR3 sequence: CASSDTTRASEQYF. In nucleotides, the CDR3 is TGTGCCAGCAGTGATACGACTAGGGCCAGCGAGCAGTACTTC.

As concerns this clone: Other DNA sequences in the same sample also yield this CDR3. This sequence joins TRBV5-4 and TRBJ1-2; TRBD1 might be the D (5 bases). The V and J ends lost 4 bases and 4 bases respectively, with 11 bases between them. Germline V gene data show CDR1 as SGHNT and CDR2 as YYREEE (reference sequence). The length of the CDR3 is 13 residues. This CDR3 reads CASSLGTAYGYTF. Here the CDR3 DNA reads TGTGCCAGCAGCCTCGGGACGGCCTATGGCTACACCTTC.

The chain couples TRBV27 to TRBJ2-3; perhaps D is TRBD1 or TRBD2 (5 bases each). The CDR3 is made up of 14 amino acids. The germline V gene encodes CDR1 MNHEY and CDR2 SMNVEV (reference sequence). With 5 bases removed from V and 3 bases from J, the gap between germline ends came to 12 bases. CDR3 DNA sequence: TGTGCCAGCAGTGGGACCCGGAGGACAGATACGCAGTATTTT. This sequence encodes CASSGTRRTDTQYF.

Points on this clone: Distinct nucleotide sequences in the sample also encode this CDR3. The chain combines TRBV5-1 with TRBJ1-1, with TRBD1 matching 7 bases. Trimming took 0 bases from V and 0 from J; bases not matched to a gene: 2. The CDR3 is 15 amino acids. CDR1 SGHRS and CDR2 YFSETQ come from the germline V gene. The CDR3 here is CASSLGQGVNTEAFF. Written as DNA, the CDR3 is TGCGCCAGCAGCTTGGGACAGGGCGTGAACACTGAAGCTTTCTTT. The complete variable domain, with remaining parts taken from reference TRBV5-1 and TRBJ1-1, reads KAGVTQTPRYLIKTRGQQVTLSCSPISGHRSVSWYQQTPGQGLQFLFEYFSETQRNKGNFPGRFSGRQFSNSRSEMNVSTLELGDSALYLCASSLGQGVNTEAFFGQGTRLTVV.

The genes are TRBV6-1 and TRBJ1-5, with D hard to call. Germline V gene sequence: CDR1 MNHNS, CDR2 SASEGT. The CDR3 loop spans 14 amino acids. V was clipped by 8 bases and J by 1 base, with 12 bases between them. The CDR3 reads CASSVLQSNQPQHF. CDR3 nucleotides: TGTGCCAGCTCGGTATTGCAGAGCAATCAGCCCCAGCATTTT.